This T cell receptor (beta chain) was found in a study of shared clonotypes between healthy human individuals. Study results and limitations: Blood was the sole source, and tissue repertoires probably differ. Some clonotypes were shared by all four sorted-subset donors, while others were not shared. The non-shared ones had lower generation probabilities than the shared ones.

For sorted subsets, approximately 180 ng DNA per replicate equaled tens of thousands of T cell genomes. Repertoires were generated with immunoSEQ multiplex PCR, while TCRdb's copy carries only in-frame clones and drops some. The sample contains around 1.6 million clones, approximately 98% of which appear only once. With respect to this clone: The antigen is unknown.

The TCR originated in a man aged 25-45 years in good health. What was sequenced was naive CD4+ T cells sorted from blood. Subset of the sample: CD45RA+ positively selected.

The CDR3 sequence: CASSPTSGQETQYF. The CDR3 DNA is TGTGCCAGCAGCCCGACTAGCGGGCAAGAGACCCAGTACTTC. The genes are TRBV28 and TRBJ2-5, with 10 bases that match TRBD2. CDR3 length equals 14 residues. The junction had 3 bases not matched to a gene; V was cut back by 6 bases and J by 2 bases. CDR1 is MDHEN, CDR2 SYDVKM, per germline.